Presented here are 22 T cell receptor beta chains from one specimen sequenced in a study of T cells after yellow fever vaccination (dated by TCRdb to between 2019 and 2020). Read against the paper, the sample's treatment or condition label means: live attenuated yellow fever vaccine strain. The library came from 5' RACE. Instrument used: Illumina HiSeq 2500. TCRdb cleaned the public reads at Q25 with fastp, built clones with MiXCR and kept in-frame beta chains. Each record represents a unique CDR3 protein, reported with the most common genes and DNA among its rows. The sample yields about 320,000 distinct CDR3 sequences; 6.8% were counted once. About 18% of the sample is held by the ten biggest clonotypes. The specimen was PBMCs, collected approximately 47 days after the first yellow fever vaccination. The source of these receptors is a man between 18 and 35 years old who received the YFV17D yellow fever vaccine.

The V call is TRBV5-4, the J call TRBJ2-3; TRBD1 agrees at 7 bases. Germline V gene lookup returns CDR1 SGHNT and CDR2 YYREEE (reference sequence). Trimming removed 5 bases from V and 6 bases from J; junction bases left unmatched: 12. The CDR3 is 15 residues long. The DNA for the CDR3 is TGTGCCAGCAGTGAAAAAACAGGGGTGGGGGATACGCAGTATTTT. Translating gives CASSEKTGVGDTQYF.

At least ten counts were recorded for this clonotype. This chain joins TRBV12-3 or TRBV12-4 and TRBJ2-7, with TRBD1 matching 7 bases. The CDR3 spans 15 residues. V gave up 6 bases and J gave up 1 base; unmatched junction bases: 9. CDR3 loop: CASSQTAQGSYEQYF. The CDR3 DNA sequence: TGTGCCAGCAGCCAAACCGCACAGGGGTCCTACGAGCAGTACTTC.

This chain links TRBV5-1 with TRBJ2-4, with D possibly being TRBD1 (6 bases). This CDR3 is built from 18 residues. Germline V gene lookup returns CDR1 SGHRS and CDR2 YFSETQ. The V end was cut by 4 bases, the J end by 0 bases, with 20 bases between. CDR3 amino acids: CASSNGQSQILAKNIQYF. In DNA, the CDR3 is TGCGCCAGCAGCAACGGACAGTCCCAAATTTTAGCCAAAAACATTCAGTACTTC.

This clonotype was seen a few times. The gene calls are TRBV6-1 and TRBJ2-7, with 9 nucleotides matching TRBD2. CDR1 is MNHNS, CDR2 SASEGT, per germline. This CDR3 has 15 residues. Trimming removed 6 bases from V and 5 bases from J; junction bases left unmatched: 11. The CDR3 protein is CASSVTRLAVDEQYF. The CDR3 bases are TGTGCCAGCAGCGTTACGAGACTAGCGGTAGACGAGCAGTACTTC.

The V gene is TRBV7-9, the J gene TRBJ1-4; 9 bases fit TRBD1. The CDR3 is 16 residues long. V lost 1 base, J lost 7 bases, and 7 bases stayed unmatched. The germline V gene encodes CDR1 SEHNR and CDR2 FQNEAQ (reference sequence). The CDR3 DNA is TGTGCCAGCAGCTTAGGAGTGGGACAGGGAGGTGAAAAACTGTTTTTT. Translation: CASSLGVGQGGEKLFF. The full variable domain, with the rest looked up from reference TRBV7-9 and TRBJ1-4, is DTGVSQNPRHKITKRGQNVTFRCDPISEHNRLYWYRQTLGQGPEFLTYFQNEAQLEKSRLLSDRFSAERPKGSFSTLEIQRTEQGDSAMYLCASSLGVGQGGEKLFFGSGTQLSVL.

This clonotype was found a few times. The chain links TRBV20-1 to TRBJ2-2; no definite D call. V shed 6 bases and J shed 1 base, with 9 bases lying between them. Germline V CDR1 and CDR2: DFQATT, SNEGSKA (reference sequence). This CDR3 spans 13 amino acids. CDR3 residues: CSASDWNTGELFF. CDR3 in DNA: TGCAGTGCGTCCGACTGGAACACCGGGGAGCTGTTTTTT.

In its sample, this clonotype was seen many times. V is TRBV7-2 and J is TRBJ2-7; D is perhaps TRBD2 (5 bases). CDR1 is SGHTA, CDR2 FQGNSA, per germline. This CDR3 has 15 amino acids. Deletions cut 2 bases from V and 11 bases from J, with 22 bases between. Here the CDR3 DNA reads TGTGCCAGCAGCTTATACCGTGCCGGGGAAGGGATTGAGTACTTC. Translation: CASSLYRAGEGIEYF.

This clonotype was seen a few times. V is TRBV7-2 and J is TRBJ2-3; TRBD2 matches at 7 bases. V lost 5 bases and J lost 6; bases outside the gene matches: 14. Per the germline V gene, CDR1 is SGHTA and CDR2 is FQGNSA. The CDR3 has 16 amino acids. As DNA, the CDR3 is TGTGCCAGCAGCCCGGGGGGACTCGGGCGTGTTGATACGCAGTATTTT. Its protein is CASSPGGLGRVDTQYF.

In its sample, this clonotype was seen a few times. The chain has TRBV6-1 and TRBJ1-6, with TRBD1 identical over 7 bases. The CDR3 sequence is 16 residues long. J gave up 8 bases and V 6 bases, and 13 bases lay outside the gene matches. Germline CDR1 is MNHNS and CDR2 is SASEGT. This CDR3 is CASRGWLGDSYSPLHF. The CDR3 bases are TGTGCCAGCAGGGGCTGGCTTGGGGACAGCTATTCACCCCTCCACTTT.

This clonotype was counted many times. The rearrangement uses TRBV7-8 and TRBJ1-1; D possibly corresponds to TRBD1 (6 bases). Trimming shortened V by 4 bases and J by 3 bases, and 15 bases separated the two germline ends. The germline V gene encodes CDR1 SGHVS and CDR2 FQNEAQ. The CDR3 runs 15 residues. Here the CDR3 reads CASSSTGLRDTEAFF. The CDR3 DNA sequence: TGTGCCAGCAGCTCGACAGGCCTACGGGACACTGAAGCTTTCTTT.

This clonotype was counted ten times or more. The chain has TRBV29-1 and TRBJ2-7; D tentatively reads TRBD1 or TRBD2 (7 bases each). CDR1 and CDR2 from the germline V gene are SQVTM and ANQGSEA. The germline V and J ends were trimmed by 3 bases and 7 bases, with 16 bases remaining between them. The length of the CDR3 is 13 residues. DNA of the CDR3: TGCAGCGTTGACCGGCAGGGGGAGGGTGAGCAGTACTTC. This encodes CSVDRQGEGEQYF.

The table lists this clonotype with many counts. The genes are TRBV12-3 or TRBV12-4 and TRBJ1-1; no firm D call. The CDR3 loop spans 14 amino acids. V was pared by 3 bases and J by 0 bases, with 8 bases between. CDR3 bases: TGTGCCAGCAGTTTTCTGAGAGTGAACACTGAAGCTTTCTTT. As protein: CASSFLRVNTEAFF.

This clonotype was detected only a few times. J is TRBJ2-3 and V is TRBV5-1, with a weak D call TRBD2 (6 bases). Per germline, CDR1 SGHRS and CDR2 YFSETQ. The CDR3 is 16 residues long. Trimming stripped 0 bases from V and 0 bases from J, with 11 bases between. The DNA for the CDR3 is TGCGCCAGCAGCTTGGCCGTTGCGGGAAGCACAGATACGCAGTATTTT. This sequence encodes CASSLAVAGSTDTQYF.

The V call is TRBV20-1, the J call TRBJ2-1; possible D gene TRBD2, 5 bases. CDR1 and CDR2 (germline): DFQATT, SNEGSKA (reference sequence). The CDR3 has 13 amino acids. The DNA for the CDR3 is TGCAGCGCGGAGGACCATTCCTACAATGAGCAGTTCTTC. It encodes CSAEDHSYNEQFF.

This clonotype was observed a handful of times. The V call is TRBV7-2, the J call TRBJ1-2, with TRBD1 matching 7 bases. From germline, CDR1 is SGHTA and CDR2 FQGNSA. The ends lost 5 bases at V and 4 bases at J; junction bases unmatched: 10. There are 15 residues in the CDR3. CDR3 nucleotides: TGTGCCAGCAGCCTCCGAAGGGACAGAGCCTATGGCTACACCTTC. This encodes CASSLRRDRAYGYTF.

The chain has TRBV14 and TRBJ1-6; the match to TRBD1 covers 10 bases. Germline-derived CDR1 and CDR2 are SGHDN and FVKESK. The CDR3 totals 16 residues. V shed 1 base and J 6 bases; nucleotides not matched to a gene: 3. CDR3: CASSQARTGGNSPLHF. The CDR3 DNA follows: TGTGCCAGCAGCCAAGCCCGGACAGGGGGTAATTCACCCCTCCACTTT.

J is TRBJ1-1 and V is TRBV5-6, with TRBD1 matching 7 bases. V gave up 2 bases and J gave up 3 bases; unmatched junction bases: 7. CDR1 and CDR2 from the germline V gene are SGHDT and YYEEEE. This CDR3 is built from 15 residues. The CDR3 DNA reads as TGTGCCAGCAGCTTAAGCCAGACAGGGCACACTGAAGCTTTCTTT. Protein: CASSLSQTGHTEAFF.

This clonotype was recorded a few times. The chain joins TRBV6-2 or TRBV6-3 to TRBJ1-4; no clear D. The V end lost 2 bases, the J end lost 8 bases, and 12 bases lay between the germline ends. The CDR3 totals 14 residues. CDR1 MNHEY and CDR2 SVGEGT come from the germline V gene. The CDR3, as DNA: TGTGCCAGCAGTTACCGGGTCCCGAGCGAAAAACTGTTTTTT. This codes for CASSYRVPSEKLFF.

The rearrangement joins TRBV28 to TRBJ2-2, with a possible D match to TRBD1 (5 bases). The CDR3 runs to 16 residues. Germline values: CDR1 MDHEN, CDR2 SYDVKM. Trimming removed 5 bases at V and 0 bases at J, with 13 bases between. The CDR3 protein is CASSPLDKSNTGELFF. As DNA, the CDR3 is TGTGCCAGCAGTCCCCTGGACAAGTCGAACACCGGGGAGCTGTTTTTT.

This clonotype was found a few times. The rearrangement joins TRBV3-1 to TRBJ1-1; no clear D. In germline, CDR1 is LGHDT, CDR2 YNNKEL (reference sequence). Trimming took off 4 bases at V and 7 bases at J, with 7 bases between the two ends. The CDR3 covers 11 residues. The CDR3 coding sequence is TGTGCCAGCAGCCGCCTGGATGAAGCTTTCTTT. Translation gives CASSRLDEAFF.

The chain recombines TRBV3-1 with TRBJ2-3, with unresolved D. Germline lookup yields CDR1 LGHDT and CDR2 YNNKEL (reference sequence). V lost 0 bases, J lost 2 bases, and 18 bases lay in between. The CDR3 loop spans 18 amino acids. CDR3 in DNA: TGTGCCAGCAGCCAAGAAATGGCGAGGACGACCTACACAGATACGCAGTATTTT. Its translation: CASSQEMARTTYTDTQYF.

There are a few counts of this clonotype. V and J are TRBV5-1 and TRBJ2-1; 7 nucleotides align to TRBD2. The CDR3 runs 13 residues. Germline V gives CDR1 SGHRS, CDR2 YFSETQ. The trim removed 4 bases at V and 7 bases at J, leaving 5 bases unmatched. The CDR3 sequence: CASSGGGYNEQFF. Here the CDR3 DNA reads TGCGCCAGCAGCGGGGGGGGATATAATGAGCAGTTCTTC.